This TCR beta chain derives from a study of T-cell reconstitution after alpha-beta-depleted transplantation in children. This CDR3 is 16 amino acids long. Trimming removed 4 bases at V and 0 bases at J, with 13 bases between. CDR1 is SGHTA, CDR2 FQGNSA, per germline. This clonotype was counted ten times or more. Unique molecular identifiers were used to barcode this TCRbeta library. TCRdb analysed the PCR reads with MiXCR anew, one entry per CDR3 protein. The top ten hold approximately 6.3% of the sample, which has hundreds of thousands of distinct CDR3 sequences, 7.5% to 9.5% seen once. J is TRBJ2-1 and V is TRBV7-2; no firm D call. The source material was PBMCs, mostly from graft donor cells, sampled 180 days after TCRalphabeta/CD19-depleted stem cell transplant. This receptor was obtained from a male patient younger than 18 who had a stem cell transplant for acute lymphoblastic leukemia, so the T cells may come from the graft donor. This CDR3 is CASSSSGWSSYNEQFF. As DNA, the CDR3 is TGTGCCAGCAGCTCCTCGGGCTGGAGCTCCTACAATGAGCAGTTCTTC.